These 3 T cell receptor beta chains originate from one sample sequenced in a study of OX40 agonist ivuxolimab in advanced cancers. Using immunoSEQ multiplex PCR, the repertoire was profiled, and TCRdb retains in-frame clones only, with some absent. The sample has around 65,000 clones, approximately 90% seen once. Sequenced here: CD4+ or CD8+ T cells sorted from blood, sampled in a trial of the OX40 agonist ivuxolimab. Receptors originate from an adult with an advanced solid tumor such as melanoma, head and neck, liver or kidney cancer.

The V and J genes are TRBV4-1 and TRBJ2-2; 10 bases are shared with TRBD2. The germline V gene encodes CDR1 MGHRA and CDR2 YSYEKL. Trimming at V came to 0 bases and at J to 1 base, leaving 8 bases not matched to a gene. CDR3 length equals 19 residues. The CDR3 reads CASSQDHLIAGGNTGELFF. The CDR3 nucleotides read TGCGCCAGCAGCCAAGATCACCTCATAGCGGGAGGGAACACCGGGGAGCTGTTTTTT.

The chain is built from TRBV4-3 and TRBJ2-7, with 10 bases lining up with TRBD2. Trimming took 3 bases from V and 1 from J; bases not matched to a gene: 3. The CDR3 contains 15 residues. The V gene's germline CDR1 is LGHNA and CDR2 YSLEER. The CDR3 reads CASSQRTSGSYEQYF. CDR3 sequence (DNA): TGCGCCAGCAGCCAGAGGACTAGCGGATCCTACGAGCAGTACTTC.

This clone was observed a handful of times. V and J are TRBV25-1 and TRBJ1-4; TRBD1 aligns across 7 bases. This CDR3 is 14 amino acids long. Germline values: CDR1 MGHDK, CDR2 SYGVNS. J was trimmed by 8 bases and V by 1 base; bases with no gene match: 4. This chain's CDR3 is CASSESYRGEKLFF. The DNA of the CDR3 is TGTGCCAGCAGTGAATCTTACAGGGGCGAAAAACTGTTTTTT. The whole variable domain, remainder taken from reference TRBV25-1 and TRBJ1-4, is EADIYQTPRYLVIGTGKKITLECSQTMGHDKMYWYQQDPGMELHLIHYSYGVNSTEKGDLSSESTVSRIRTEHFPLTLESARPSHTSQYLCASSESYRGEKLFFGSGTQLSVL.